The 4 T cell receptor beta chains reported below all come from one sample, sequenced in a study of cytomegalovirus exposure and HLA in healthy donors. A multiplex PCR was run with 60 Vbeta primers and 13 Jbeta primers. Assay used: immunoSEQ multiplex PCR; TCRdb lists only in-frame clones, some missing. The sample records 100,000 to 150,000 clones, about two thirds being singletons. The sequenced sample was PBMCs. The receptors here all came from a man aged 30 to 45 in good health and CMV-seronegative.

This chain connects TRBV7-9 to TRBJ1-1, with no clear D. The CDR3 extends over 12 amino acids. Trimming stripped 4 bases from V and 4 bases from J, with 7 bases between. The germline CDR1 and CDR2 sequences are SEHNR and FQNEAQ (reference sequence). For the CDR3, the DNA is TGTGCCAGCAGCTCGGTCTCCACTGAAGCTTTCTTT. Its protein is CASSSVSTEAFF.

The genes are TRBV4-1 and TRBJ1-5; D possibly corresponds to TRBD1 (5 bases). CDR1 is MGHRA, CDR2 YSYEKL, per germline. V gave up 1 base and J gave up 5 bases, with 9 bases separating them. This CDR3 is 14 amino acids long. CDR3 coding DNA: TGCGCCAGCAGCCAAGTTGGGGGGGATCAGCCCCAGCATTTT. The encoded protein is CASSQVGGDQPQHF.

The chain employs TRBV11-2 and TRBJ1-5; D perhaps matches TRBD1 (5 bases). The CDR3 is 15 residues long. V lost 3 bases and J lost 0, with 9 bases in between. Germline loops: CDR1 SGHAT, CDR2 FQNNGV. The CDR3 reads CASSLSTDSNQPQHF. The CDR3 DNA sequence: TGTGCCAGCAGCTTGTCGACAGATAGCAATCAGCCCCAGCATTTT.

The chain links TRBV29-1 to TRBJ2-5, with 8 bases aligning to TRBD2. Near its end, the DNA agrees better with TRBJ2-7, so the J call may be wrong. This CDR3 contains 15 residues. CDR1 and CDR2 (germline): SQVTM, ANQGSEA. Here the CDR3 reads CSVEGYSGEVYEQYF. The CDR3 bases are TGCAGCGTTGAAGGATATAGCGGGGAAGTCTACGAGCAGTACTTC.